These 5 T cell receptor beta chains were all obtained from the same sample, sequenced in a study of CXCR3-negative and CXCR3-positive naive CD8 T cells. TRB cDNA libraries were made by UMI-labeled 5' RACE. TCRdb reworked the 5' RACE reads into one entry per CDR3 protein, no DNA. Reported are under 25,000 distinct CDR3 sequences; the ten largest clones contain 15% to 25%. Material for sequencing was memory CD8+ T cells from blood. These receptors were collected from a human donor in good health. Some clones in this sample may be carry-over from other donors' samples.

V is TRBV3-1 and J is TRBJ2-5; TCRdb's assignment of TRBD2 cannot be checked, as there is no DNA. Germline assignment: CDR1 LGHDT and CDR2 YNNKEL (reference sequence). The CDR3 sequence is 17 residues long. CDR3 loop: CASSQDEVAGVQETQYF.

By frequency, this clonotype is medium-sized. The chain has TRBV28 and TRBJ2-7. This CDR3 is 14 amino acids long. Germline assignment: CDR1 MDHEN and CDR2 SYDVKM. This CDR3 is CASSSLTGPYEQYF. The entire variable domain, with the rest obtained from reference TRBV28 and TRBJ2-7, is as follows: DVKVTQSSRYLVKRTGEKVFLECVQDMDHENMFWYRQDPGLGLRLIYFSYDVKMKEKGDIPEGYSVSREKKERFSLILESASTNQTSMYLCASSSLTGPYEQYFGPGTRLTVT.

This CDR3 reads CASSDTEGNYNEQFF. This chain connects TRBV6-4 to TRBJ2-1; TCRdb proposes TRBD2, but this gene call is untestable without DNA. The V gene's germline CDR1 is MRHNA and CDR2 SNTAGT. The CDR3 covers 15 residues.

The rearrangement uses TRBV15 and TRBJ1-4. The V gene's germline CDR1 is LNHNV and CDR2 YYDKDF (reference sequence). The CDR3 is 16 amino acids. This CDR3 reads CATTVGGVKGNEKLFF.

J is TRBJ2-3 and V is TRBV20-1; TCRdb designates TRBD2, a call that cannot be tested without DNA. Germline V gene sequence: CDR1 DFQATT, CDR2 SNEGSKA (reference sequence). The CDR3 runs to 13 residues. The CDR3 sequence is CSAIQGGTDTQYF.